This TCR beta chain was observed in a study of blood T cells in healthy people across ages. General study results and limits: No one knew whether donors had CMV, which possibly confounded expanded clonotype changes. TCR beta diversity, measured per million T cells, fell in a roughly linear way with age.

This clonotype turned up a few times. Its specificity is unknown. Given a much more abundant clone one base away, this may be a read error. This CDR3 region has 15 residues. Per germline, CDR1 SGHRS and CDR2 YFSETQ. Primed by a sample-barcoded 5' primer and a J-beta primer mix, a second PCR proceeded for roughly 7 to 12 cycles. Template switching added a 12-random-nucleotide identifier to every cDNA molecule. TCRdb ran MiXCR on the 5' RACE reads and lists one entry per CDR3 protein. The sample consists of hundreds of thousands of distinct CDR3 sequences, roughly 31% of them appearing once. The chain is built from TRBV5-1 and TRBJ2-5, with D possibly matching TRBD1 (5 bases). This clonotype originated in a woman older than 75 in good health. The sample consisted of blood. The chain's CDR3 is CASSDAWGSQETRYF. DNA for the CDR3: TGCGCCAGCAGCGACGCATGGGGCAGCCAAGAGACCCGGTACTTC.